The present entry profiles one T cell receptor (beta chain) with its context. The antigen is not known. This entry is derived from a study of graft-versus-host responses after intestinal transplantation. Some clones are missing from TCRdb's copy, which holds only in-frame ones; the method was immunoSEQ multiplex PCR. The repertoire holds about 54,000 clones, with under 95% as singletons. Broader study findings: Individuals who had graft-donor T cell macrochimerism had allografts that showed high graft-versus-host to host-versus-graft clonal ratios. Some GvH clones were seen earlier in gut or blood, suggesting intestinal origin.

This CDR3 is built from 14 residues. Germline CDR1 SNHLY, CDR2 FYNNEI. The V gene lost 8 bases and the J gene lost 0 bases, with 10 bases spanning the gap. The starting material was PBMCs, obtained approximately 97 weeks after intestinal transplant. The rearrangement uses TRBV2 and TRBJ2-2; no reliable D call. The source of this sequence is a human patient who received an intestinal transplant, so some T cells may come from the graft donor. CDR3 bases: TGTGCCAGCGGGCGGCTAGCGAACACCGGGGAGCTGTTTTTT. This gives the protein CASGRLANTGELFF.